Below are 7 T cell receptor beta chains sequenced from a single sample in a study of technical replicates of blood from a handful of donors. TCRdb's table, derived via immunoSEQ multiplex PCR, lists solely in-frame clones and lacks some. The sample contains around 73,000 clones, approximately 91% of which appear only once. The sample consisted of PBMCs. The source of these receptors is a human donor in good health. Some clones in this sample may be carry-over from other donors' samples.

For the CDR3, the DNA is TGTGCCAGCAGCTTAGAGGCGGCCGACTTAGCCTACGAGCAGTACTTC. Encoded protein: CASSLEAADLAYEQYF. The chain employs TRBV7-2 and TRBJ2-7; the D is unclear. This CDR3 is built from 16 residues. CDR1 is SGHTA, CDR2 FQGNSA, per germline. The germline V and J ends were trimmed by 1 base and 2 bases, with 15 bases remaining between them.

The chain couples TRBV7-9 to TRBJ1-2; 10 nucleotides line up with TRBD1. J gave up 6 bases and V 5 bases, and 3 bases lay outside the gene matches. CDR1 and CDR2 (germline): SEHNR, FQNEAQ (reference sequence). This CDR3 comprises 13 residues. CDR3 nucleotide sequence: TGTGCCAGCAGCCGGACAGGGGGTAATGGCTACACCTTC. It specifies CASSRTGGNGYTF.

The genes are TRBV5-4 and TRBJ2-5; D may be TRBD2 (5 bases). From germline, CDR1 is SGHNT and CDR2 YYREEE (reference sequence). V gave up 0 bases and J gave up 7 bases, with 16 bases separating them. The CDR3 covers 15 residues. CDR3 in amino acids: CASSLDKTLAGTQYF. CDR3 nucleotides: TGTGCCAGCAGCTTGGATAAGACTCTGGCGGGGACCCAGTACTTC.

The chain is built from TRBV5-1 and TRBJ2-1; D is unclear. From germline, CDR1 is SGHRS and CDR2 YFSETQ. CDR3 size: 13 residues. The germline V and J ends were trimmed by 0 bases and 6 bases, with 7 bases remaining between them. CDR3 bases: TGCGCCAGCAGCTTGGAGCCCGTCAATGAGCAGTTCTTC. Protein product: CASSLEPVNEQFF.

This sequence joins TRBV19 and TRBJ1-2; 9 nucleotides line up with TRBD1. Germline V gene sequence: CDR1 LNHDA, CDR2 SQIVND (reference sequence). Trimming cost V 5 bases and J 2 bases; bases outside gene matches: 6. The CDR3 has 15 residues. CDR3 residues: CASSLGQGGNYGYTF. The CDR3 DNA is TGTGCCAGTAGTCTGGGACAGGGAGGGAACTATGGCTACACCTTC. The variable domain in full, completed from reference TRBV19 and TRBJ1-2, reads DGGITQSPKYLFRKEGQNVTLSCEQNLNHDAMYWYRQDPGQGLRLIYYSQIVNDFQKGDIAEGYSVSREKKESFPLTVTSAQKNPTAFYLCASSLGQGGNYGYTFGSGTRLTVV.

J is TRBJ2-1 and V is TRBV9; D may be TRBD2 (6 bases). Germline V gene data show CDR1 as SGDLS and CDR2 as YYNGEE. This CDR3 comprises 17 residues. Deletions cut 2 bases from V and 9 bases from J, with 24 bases between. The CDR3 here is CASSVYGGAAPGSEQFF. DNA for the CDR3: TGTGCCAGCAGCGTTTATGGTGGGGCGGCCCCCGGGAGTGAGCAGTTCTTC.

The genes are TRBV2 and TRBJ1-5, with TRBD1 matching over 8 bases. The germline V gene has CDR1 SNHLY and CDR2 FYNNEI. With V trimmed by 6 bases and J by 7 bases, 11 bases remained unmatched. There are 15 residues in the CDR3. The CDR3 coding sequence is TGTGCCAGCAGCCGCCCGGACAGGGTAAACCAGCCCCAGCATTTT. Translation gives CASSRPDRVNQPQHF. Using reference TRBV2 and TRBJ1-5 for the parts outside the CDR3, the full variable domain is EPEVTQTPSHQVTQMGQEVILRCVPISNHLYFYWYRQILGQKVEFLVSFYNNEISEKSEIFDDQFSVERPDGSNFTLKIRSTKLEDSAMYFCASSRPDRVNQPQHFGDGTRLSIL.